The 15 T cell receptor beta chains listed next were all sequenced from one sample in a study of shared clonotypes between healthy human individuals. Profiling relied on immunoSEQ multiplex PCR, and the TCRdb table lists in-frame clones only, not all of them. Of roughly 300,000 clones listed, around 86% are singletons. The source material was memory CD8+ T cells sorted from blood. Specified subset: CD45RO+ cells pooled with CCR7-negative TemRA cells. Receptors originate from a man aged 18 to 30 in good health.

This clone was counted once. This chain connects TRBV5-1 to TRBJ2-7, with 7 bases identical to TRBD1. This CDR3 has 14 amino acids. The germline gives CDR1 SGHRS, CDR2 YFSETQ. Germline trimming cut 2 bases from V and 2 bases from J; bases unmatched to any gene: 4. The DNA of the CDR3 is TGCGCCAGCAGCTTCCCAGGACAGGCCTACGAGCAGTACTTC. This codes for CASSFPGQAYEQYF.

Comments on this clone: At one of its ends the junction is not consistent with the germline gene, which may arise from a read error. This chain connects TRBV6-6 to TRBJ2-5; tentative D call: TRBD2 (5 bases). The CDR3 extends over 11 amino acids. The germline gives CDR1 MNHNY, CDR2 SVGAGI (reference sequence). CDR3 coding DNA: TGTGCCAGCAGTTACTGGGAGACCCATTACTTC. Residues: CASSYWETHYF.

The chain joins TRBV25-1 to TRBJ1-6; TRBD1 matches 11 bases. Germline CDR1 reads MGHDK; CDR2 reads SYGVNS. The CDR3 runs 14 residues. V gave up 2 bases and J gave up 10 bases; unmatched junction bases: 1. CDR3 nucleotide sequence: TGTGCCAGCAGTGAACGGGACAGGGGGTCACCCCTCCACTTT. Translating it yields CASSERDRGSPLHF.

V usage is TRBV19 and J usage is TRBJ2-7; 11 nucleotides align to TRBD2. CDR1 and CDR2 (germline): LNHDA, SQIVND (reference sequence). The CDR3 contains 14 residues. V dropped 3 bases and J dropped 2; count of bases not matched to a gene: 0. The CDR3 nucleotides are TGTGCCAGTAGTATGACTAGCGGGGCCTACGAGCAGTACTTC. Residues: CASSMTSGAYEQYF.

V and J are TRBV2 and TRBJ2-7; 7 bases map to TRBD2. Trimming took 9 bases from V and 3 from J; bases not matched to a gene: 11. CDR3 size: 14 residues. In germline, CDR1 is SNHLY, CDR2 FYNNEI. This CDR3 reads CASITWGGDYEQYF. DNA of the CDR3: TGTGCCAGTATTACTTGGGGGGGTGACTACGAGCAGTACTTC.

This clone has only a few counts. The genes are TRBV7-2 and TRBJ2-7, with 8 bases identical to TRBD2. Germline loops: CDR1 SGHTA, CDR2 FQGNSA. This CDR3 is built from 15 residues. V was pared by 2 bases and J by 4 bases, with 7 bases of the junction left unmatched. CDR3 nucleotides: TGTGCCAGCAGCTTACCTGGACTAGCCGCTTACGAGCAGTACTTC. Amino acids: CASSLPGLAAYEQYF.

This clone came up a few times. The chain combines TRBV28 with TRBJ2-7; D might be TRBD2 (7 bases). Trimming took 6 bases from V and 2 from J, leaving 14 bases between them. The CDR3 extends over 14 amino acids. CDR1 is MDHEN, CDR2 SYDVKM, per germline. The CDR3 spells CASSWGRGTYEQYF. DNA for the CDR3: TGTGCCAGCAGCTGGGGGCGGGGGACCTACGAGCAGTACTTC.

In regard to this clone: Sequence at one end of the junction differs from germline and may be a read error. CDR3 in DNA: TGTGCCATCAGTGAGGGGACGGGTACTCAGGACTTC. This encodes CAISEGTGTQDF. The chain carries TRBV10-3 and TRBJ2-4; D could derive from TRBD1 or TRBD2 (5 bases each). The CDR3 covers 12 residues. Germline-derived CDR1 and CDR2 are ENHRY and SYGVKD.

The rearrangement joins TRBV5-4 to TRBJ2-7; 9 nucleotides line up with TRBD1. The J segment lost 3 bases and the V segment lost 0 bases, leaving 7 bases of the junction unmatched. This CDR3 has 16 residues. CDR1 is SGHNT and CDR2 is YYREEE in the germline V gene (reference sequence). The CDR3 DNA reads TGTGCCAGCAGCTTGGGTCCGGGACAGGGAGACTACGAGCAGTACTTC. The encoded protein is CASSLGPGQGDYEQYF.

This chain links TRBV19 with TRBJ2-7; possibly TRBD1 or TRBD2 for D (5 bases each). In germline, CDR1 is LNHDA, CDR2 SQIVND (reference sequence). The V end lost 3 bases, the J end lost 2 bases, and 17 bases lay between the germline ends. CDR3 length: 16 amino acids. The CDR3 DNA reads as TGTGCCAGTAGTATTAATTGGGACCGCACAACCTACGAGCAGTACTTC. This translates into CASSINWDRTTYEQYF.

The rearrangement uses TRBV7-9 and TRBJ2-5; no clear D gene. V gave up 7 bases and J gave up 4 bases, with 25 bases separating them. Per the germline V gene, CDR1 is SEHNR and CDR2 is FQNEAQ (reference sequence). This CDR3 region has 17 residues. CDR3 bases: TGTGCCAGCACCGAATCGGCAGCTGCCGCACATGGAGAGACCCAGTACTTC. It encodes CASTESAAAAHGETQYF.

The V gene is TRBV19, the J gene TRBJ2-7; D is possibly TRBD2 (6 bases). The V end lost 7 bases, the J end lost 4 bases, and 20 bases lay between the germline ends. CDR1 and CDR2 from the germline V gene are LNHDA and SQIVND (reference sequence). This CDR3 spans 15 amino acids. The CDR3 DNA follows: TGTGCCAGTACCCCCGGGATTAGGAGGGGATACGAGCAGTACTTC. Its protein is CASTPGIRRGYEQYF. Full variable domain (missing parts from reference TRBV19 and TRBJ2-7): DGGITQSPKYLFRKEGQNVTLSCEQNLNHDAMYWYRQDPGQGLRLIYYSQIVNDFQKGDIAEGYSVSREKKESFPLTVTSAQKNPTAFYLCASTPGIRRGYEQYFGPGTRLTVT.

V is TRBV27 and J is TRBJ2-1, with 8 positions matching TRBD1. CDR1 and CDR2 from the germline V gene are MNHEY and SMNVEV (reference sequence). V dropped 5 bases and J dropped 4; count of bases not matched to a gene: 4. This CDR3 contains 14 residues. CDR3 sequence (DNA): TGTGCCAGCAGTCTACGGACAGGGTACAATGAGCAGTTCTTC. Translation: CASSLRTGYNEQFF.

The CDR3 nucleotides read TGTGCCAGCAGCTTAGGTTATCGGGGGGAGCAGTACTTC. Its translation is CASSLGYRGEQYF. This chain links TRBV7-8 with TRBJ2-7; TRBD2 is a possible D gene (6 bases). Germline lookup yields CDR1 SGHVS and CDR2 FQNEAQ. V lost 1 base, J lost 7 bases, and 11 bases lay in between. The CDR3 covers 13 residues.

This chain connects TRBV12-1 to TRBJ1-3; the table's D call, TRBD1, was not checked against the DNA. TRBV12-1 is a pseudogene locus. The CDR3 length is 18 residues. This chain's CDR3 is CASSLPADTGMFRNTIYF. The CDR3 nucleotides read TGTGCCAGCAGCCTCCCCGCTGACACAGGGATGTTTAGAAACACCATATATTTT.